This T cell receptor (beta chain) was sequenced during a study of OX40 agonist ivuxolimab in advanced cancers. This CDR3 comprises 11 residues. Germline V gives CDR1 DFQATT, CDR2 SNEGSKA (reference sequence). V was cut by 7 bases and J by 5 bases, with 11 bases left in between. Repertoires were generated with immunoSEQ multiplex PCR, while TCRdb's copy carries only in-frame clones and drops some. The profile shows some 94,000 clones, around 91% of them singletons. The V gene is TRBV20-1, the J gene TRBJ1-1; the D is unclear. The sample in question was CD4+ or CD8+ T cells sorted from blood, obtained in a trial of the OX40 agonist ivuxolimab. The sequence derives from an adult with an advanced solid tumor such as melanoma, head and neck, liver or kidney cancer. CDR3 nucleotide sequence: TGCAGTGTAGAACCGGTGACTGAAGCTTTCTTT. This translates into CSVEPVTEAFF.